This TCR beta chain was sequenced for a study of cytomegalovirus exposure and HLA in healthy donors. Study conclusions and caveats: Evidence from a later analysis indicated that most CMV-associated TCR beta chains looked HLA-restricted. Among the most significant clusters, several appeared linked to common viral pathogens in a later analysis. Reportedly, TCR beta sequences accurately predicted HLA-A and HLA-B alleles in most subjects. A later analysis linked some 17,000 TCR beta sequences to HLA alleles at 0.05 false discovery rate.

A multiplex PCR was run with 60 Vbeta primers and 13 Jbeta primers. TCRdb keeps only in-frame clones here, not all; method: immunoSEQ multiplex PCR. The table lists 100,000 to 150,000 clones, about 61% of them singletons. Points on this clone: Its cognate antigen is unknown.

The V gene's germline CDR1 is LGHNA and CDR2 YSLEER. Trimming cost V 3 bases and J 1 base; bases outside gene matches: 2. This CDR3 is 15 amino acids long. Sequencing used PBMCs. The chain employs TRBV4-3 and TRBJ1-5; TRBD1 matches 8 bases. This sequence originates from a middle-aged woman in good health and CMV-seronegative. The CDR3 reads CASSQGTGSNQPQHF. CDR3 nucleotide sequence: TGCGCCAGCAGCCAGGGGACAGGAAGCAATCAGCCCCAGCATTTT.